Below, 22 T cell receptor beta chains from the same sample are listed, as sequenced in a study of cytomegalovirus exposure and HLA in healthy donors. The study ran its PCR with 60 Vbeta and 13 Jbeta primers. Libraries were prepared by immunoSEQ multiplex PCR; TCRdb keeps only in-frame clonotypes and omits some of them. This table has about 150,000 clones, around 67% appearing once. The sequencing sample was made of PBMCs. The receptors originated from a woman in her late teens or twenties in good health and CMV-seronegative.

This chain uses TRBV4-3 with TRBJ2-2; tentative D call: TRBD1 (5 bases). This CDR3 region has 15 residues. CDR1 and CDR2 from the germline V gene are LGHNA and YSLEER. V dropped 1 base and J dropped 8 bases, with 14 bases sitting between them. The CDR3 nucleotides are TGCGCCAGCAGCCAAGGCCATGACAGCCGGGGGGAGCTGTTTTTT. Translation gives CASSQGHDSRGELFF.

This chain connects TRBV7-9 to TRBJ2-7; tentatively, D is TRBD1 (6 bases). This CDR3 region has 13 residues. The germline V and J ends were trimmed by 4 bases and 1 base, with 8 bases remaining between them. The germline gives CDR1 SEHNR, CDR2 FQNEAQ (reference sequence). CDR3: CASSSGESYEQYF. The CDR3 DNA reads TGTGCCAGCAGCTCAGGGGAGTCCTACGAGCAGTACTTC.

The chain combines TRBV10-3 with TRBJ1-1; a possible D gene is TRBD1 (5 bases). The CDR3 sequence is 14 residues long. V shed 3 bases and J shed 1 base, with 9 bases lying between them. The germline V gene encodes CDR1 ENHRY and CDR2 SYGVKD. CDR3: CAISDREPNTEAFF. The CDR3 DNA sequence: TGTGCCATCAGTGACAGGGAACCGAACACTGAAGCTTTCTTT.

This clone was seen once. This chain joins TRBV11-2 and TRBJ2-3, with 9 bases matching TRBD1. The CDR3 consists of 14 residues. The trim removed 4 bases at V and 4 bases at J, leaving 3 bases unmatched. From germline, CDR1 is SGHAT and CDR2 FQNNGV. The chain's CDR3 is CASSSRQGADTQYF. CDR3 bases: TGTGCCAGCAGCTCCCGACAGGGGGCAGATACGCAGTATTTT. The full variable domain, in which reference TRBV11-2 and TRBJ2-3 provide the parts outside the CDR3, is EAGVAQSPRYKIIEKRQSVAFWCNPISGHATLYWYQQILGQGPKLLIQFQNNGVVDDSQLPKDRFSAERLKGVDSTLKIQPAKLEDSAVYLCASSSRQGADTQYFGPGTRLTVL.

V is TRBV19 and J is TRBJ1-4; 7 bases map to TRBD1. The J segment lost 5 bases and the V segment lost 6 bases, leaving 6 bases of the junction unmatched. CDR1 and CDR2 (germline): LNHDA, SQIVND (reference sequence). The CDR3 runs 14 residues. CDR3 protein: CASSIQGVNEKLFF. Written as DNA, the CDR3 is TGTGCCAGTAGCATTCAGGGGGTAAATGAAAAACTGTTTTTT.

This chain uses TRBV2 with TRBJ2-3, with unresolved D. Germline V lookup: CDR1 SNHLY, CDR2 FYNNEI. The germline V and J ends were trimmed by 5 bases and 0 bases, with 21 bases remaining between them. This CDR3 comprises 18 residues. CDR3 sequence reads: CASSRVPNYLPSTDTQYF. The CDR3 bases are TGTGCCAGCAGTCGAGTACCCAACTATTTACCTAGCACAGATACGCAGTATTTT.

The chain employs TRBV10-3 and TRBJ2-3; perhaps TRBD2 as D (6 bases). This CDR3 is built from 15 residues. Germline lookup yields CDR1 ENHRY and CDR2 SYGVKD. V lost 0 bases and J lost 2, with 9 bases in between. The CDR3 region is CAISESLAVTDTQYF. In DNA, the CDR3 is TGTGCCATCAGTGAGTCTTTAGCGGTCACAGATACGCAGTATTTT.

The chain couples TRBV5-8 to TRBJ2-1; D unresolved. Germline V CDR1 and CDR2: SGHTS, YDEGEE. This CDR3 spans 12 amino acids. The ends were cut back, 0 bases at V and 6 bases at J, with 4 bases in the middle. CDR3 in amino acids: CASSLALNEQFF. The CDR3 DNA reads as TGTGCCAGCAGCTTGGCCCTCAATGAGCAGTTCTTC.

The chain is built from TRBV14 and TRBJ1-2; no reliable D call. This CDR3 comprises 13 residues. The V gene's germline CDR1 is SGHDN and CDR2 FVKESK. Trimming stripped 3 bases from V and 8 bases from J, with 13 bases between. The CDR3 DNA reads as TGTGCCAGCAGCCAGGGGAGGGCGCACGGCTACACCTTC. It encodes CASSQGRAHGYTF.

In regard to this clone: A junction end diverges from the germline sequence, so it may reflect a read error. V is TRBV7-9 and J is TRBJ1-1, with 7 bases matching TRBD1. The CDR3 runs to 14 residues. Per germline, CDR1 SEHNR and CDR2 FQNEAQ (reference sequence). The CDR3 DNA follows: TGTTCCAGCAGCTTAGCGCAGGGGGAAACTGAAGCTTTCTTT. Amino acid sequence: CSSSLAQGETEAFF.

The J gene is TRBJ2-1, the V gene TRBV29-1; possible D gene TRBD1, 6 bases. V was pared by 3 bases and J by 5 bases, with 14 bases between. This CDR3 spans 14 amino acids. The germline gives CDR1 SQVTM, CDR2 ANQGSEA. This chain's CDR3 is CSVEKDRANNEQFF. The CDR3 region has the DNA TGCAGCGTTGAGAAGGACAGAGCGAACAATGAGCAGTTCTTC.

Here the CDR3 DNA reads TGTGCCAGCAGCTTGGGCGACGTTAACTATGGCTACACCTTC. Protein product: CASSLGDVNYGYTF. The chain links TRBV7-9 to TRBJ1-2; D is uncertain. The V end lost 3 bases, the J end lost 1 base, and 9 bases lay between the germline ends. This CDR3 is 14 amino acids long. Germline lookup yields CDR1 SEHNR and CDR2 FQNEAQ (reference sequence). The variable domain in full, completed from reference TRBV7-9 and TRBJ1-2, reads DTGVSQNPRHKITKRGQNVTFRCDPISEHNRLYWYRQTLGQGPEFLTYFQNEAQLEKSRLLSDRFSAERPKGSFSTLEIQRTEQGDSAMYLCASSLGDVNYGYTFGSGTRLTVV.

The chain is built from TRBV18 and TRBJ1-5; D remains unclear. The CDR3 is 14 amino acids. In germline, CDR1 is KGHSH, CDR2 LQKENI. Trimming took 3 bases from V and 4 from J, leaving 10 bases between them. The CDR3 DNA sequence: TGTGCCAGCTCACCCGAGCGACGGAATCAGCCCCAGCATTTT. It codes for CASSPERRNQPQHF.

V and J are TRBV19 and TRBJ1-2, with D possibly TRBD1 on 6 matching bases. Germline V gene lookup returns CDR1 LNHDA and CDR2 SQIVND (reference sequence). This CDR3 spans 15 amino acids. V was pared by 7 bases and J by 4 bases, with 19 bases between. CDR3 nucleotide sequence: TGTGCCAGTACCCCTAGGGACATTAAATTCTATGGCTACACCTTC. Amino acids: CASTPRDIKFYGYTF. The whole variable domain, filled in from reference TRBV19 and TRBJ1-2, reads DGGITQSPKYLFRKEGQNVTLSCEQNLNHDAMYWYRQDPGQGLRLIYYSQIVNDFQKGDIAEGYSVSREKKESFPLTVTSAQKNPTAFYLCASTPRDIKFYGYTFGSGTRLTVV.

Only a few counts were recorded for this clone. The V and J genes are TRBV4-3 and TRBJ2-5, with 7 nucleotides matching TRBD2. The CDR3 is made up of 17 amino acids. Germline CDR1 is LGHNA and CDR2 is YSLEER. J lost 10 bases, V lost 2 bases, and 19 bases had no gene match. The DNA for the CDR3 is TGCGCCAGCAGCCAAACCGCTGGGACTACGTCCGGAGGGGTCCAGTACTTC. This translates into CASSQTAGTTSGGVQYF.

The V gene is TRBV10-3, the J gene TRBJ1-1; no reliable D call. Trimming cost V 7 bases and J 3 bases, with 12 bases left between them. This CDR3 region has 13 residues. Germline V gene sequence: CDR1 ENHRY, CDR2 SYGVKD. The CDR3 region has the DNA TGTGCCATCACTGGCGCTGCGGACACTGAAGCTTTCTTT. This gives the protein CAITGAADTEAFF.

The rearrangement links TRBV19 to TRBJ2-3; D call uncertain. Germline V gene sequence: CDR1 LNHDA, CDR2 SQIVND (reference sequence). CDR3 size: 14 residues. Trimming left V 2 bases short and J 6 bases short, with 12 bases between. The CDR3 is CASSISGASDTQYF. The CDR3 DNA reads as TGTGCCAGTAGTATATCTGGAGCGAGTGATACGCAGTATTTT.

The V call is TRBV4-3, the J call TRBJ2-7; weak D call: TRBD2 (6 bases). CDR1 and CDR2 from the germline V gene are LGHNA and YSLEER. CDR3 size: 15 residues. Trimming pared 1 base from V and 0 bases from J, leaving 10 bases between. The CDR3 is CASSQGRGLSYEQYF. The CDR3 region has the DNA TGCGCCAGCAGCCAAGGGAGGGGCCTCTCCTACGAGCAGTACTTC.

The genes are TRBV28 and TRBJ1-4; 10 bases are a match to TRBD1. The V gene's germline CDR1 is MDHEN and CDR2 SYDVKM. The trim removed 5 bases at V and 7 bases at J, leaving 7 bases unmatched. The CDR3 loop spans 15 amino acids. CDR3 protein: CASSVTGGSSEKLFF. The CDR3 bases are TGTGCCAGCAGTGTGACAGGGGGCTCGAGTGAAAAACTGTTTTTT.

V usage is TRBV6-4 and J usage is TRBJ2-3, with 10 bases identical to TRBD2. After removal of 2 bases from V and 3 bases from J, the junction contained 5 bases not matched to a gene. Germline V gene sequence: CDR1 MRHNA, CDR2 SNTAGT. The CDR3 sequence is 16 residues long. CDR3 in amino acids: CASSDQAGGSTDTQYF. For the CDR3, the DNA is TGTGCCAGCAGTGACCAAGCGGGAGGGTCGACAGATACGCAGTATTTT.

The gene calls are TRBV6-6 and TRBJ1-5; D possibly corresponds to TRBD1 (5 bases). Germline V gene data show CDR1 as MNHNY and CDR2 as SVGAGI (reference sequence). V shed 2 bases and J shed 6 bases, with 11 bases lying between them. This CDR3 contains 14 residues. CDR3 amino acids: CASSYDGGSQPQHF. The CDR3 coding sequence is TGTGCCAGCAGTTACGACGGGGGGAGTCAGCCCCAGCATTTT.

V is TRBV2 and J is TRBJ2-7, with D possibly TRBD2 on 7 matching bases. CDR1 and CDR2 (germline): SNHLY, FYNNEI. The ends were cut back, 7 bases at V and 3 bases at J, with 31 bases in the middle. The CDR3 is 19 residues long. This CDR3 is CASIGPSTGGSTGNYEQYF. The CDR3, as DNA: TGTGCCAGCATTGGGCCCTCGACGGGGGGCTCCACAGGGAACTACGAGCAGTACTTC.